These 21 T cell receptor beta chains came from one sample sequenced in a study of blood T cell repertoires in COVID-19. Data came from immunoSEQ multiplex PCR; TCRdb stores just in-frame clones and leaves some out. The sample has about 180,000 clones; around 84% are singletons. Specimen: peripheral blood. The receptors shown here come from a man in his fifties or sixties with active or convalescent COVID-19.

The V and J genes are TRBV28 and TRBJ1-6; 8 bases agree with TRBD1. The CDR3 loop spans 14 amino acids. From germline, CDR1 is MDHEN and CDR2 SYDVKM. The junction had 4 bases not matched to a gene; V was cut back by 4 bases and J by 8 bases. The CDR3 loop reads CASSSTGEHSPLHF. CDR3 in DNA: TGTGCCAGCAGTTCGACAGGGGAACATTCACCCCTCCACTTT. The full variable domain, in which reference TRBV28 and TRBJ1-6 provide the parts outside the CDR3, is DVKVTQSSRYLVKRTGEKVFLECVQDMDHENMFWYRQDPGLGLRLIYFSYDVKMKEKGDIPEGYSVSREKKERFSLILESASTNQTSMYLCASSSTGEHSPLHFGNGTRLTVT.

This chain uses TRBV2 with TRBJ1-2, with a tentative D call TRBD1 (5 bases). The V gene's germline CDR1 is SNHLY and CDR2 FYNNEI. CDR3 size: 15 residues. Trimming took off 4 bases at V and 5 bases at J, with 17 bases between the two ends. CDR3 region: CASSAQGTPIYGYTF. As DNA, the CDR3 is TGTGCCAGCAGTGCTCAGGGAACTCCTATATATGGCTACACCTTC. Full variable domain (missing parts from reference TRBV2 and TRBJ1-2): EPEVTQTPSHQVTQMGQEVILRCVPISNHLYFYWYRQILGQKVEFLVSFYNNEISEKSEIFDDQFSVERPDGSNFTLKIRSTKLEDSAMYFCASSAQGTPIYGYTFGSGTRLTVV.

The chain uses TRBV3-1 (or the pseudogene TRBV3-2) and TRBJ1-2; D perhaps matches TRBD1 (5 bases). The CDR3 consists of 15 residues. Trimming shortened V by 4 bases and J by 6 bases, and 18 bases separated the two germline ends. Germline V gene sequence: CDR1 LGHDT, CDR2 YNNKEL (reference sequence). CDR3 in DNA: TGTGCCAGCAGCCTGCTCGATCCGGGGGTGGATGGCTACACCTTC. Protein sequence: CASSLLDPGVDGYTF.

The chain carries TRBV21-1 and TRBJ2-5; the table assigns TRBD2, which was not confirmed against the DNA. TRBV21-1 is given as a pseudogene. This CDR3 is built from 17 residues. The CDR3 loop is CASSKVLLLAGVETQYF. The CDR3 DNA sequence: TGTGCCAGCAGCAAAGTTCTCTTGCTAGCGGGAGTGGAGACCCAGTACTTC.

A few counts support this clone. V and J are TRBV3-1 (or the pseudogene TRBV3-2) and TRBJ1-2, with TRBD1 as a possible D gene (5 bases). Deletions cut 5 bases from V and 5 bases from J, with 15 bases between. Germline CDR1 and CDR2: LGHDT and YNNKEL (reference sequence). The CDR3 sequence is 14 residues long. CDR3 region: CASSTRGLTYGYTF. The CDR3, as DNA: TGTGCCAGCAGCACCCGGGGACTGACATATGGCTACACCTTC.

The CDR3 spells CASSQSPISGNTIYF. In nucleotides, the CDR3 is TGTGCCAGCAGCCAATCTCCTATCTCTGGAAACACCATATATTTT. The gene calls are TRBV14 and TRBJ1-3; D is unclear. Trimming shortened V by 2 bases and J by 0 bases, and 8 bases separated the two germline ends. The germline V gene encodes CDR1 SGHDN and CDR2 FVKESK. The CDR3 covers 15 residues.

The chain links TRBV9 to TRBJ2-3; maybe TRBD2 (6 bases). V was cut by 4 bases and J by 4 bases, with 22 bases left in between. From germline, CDR1 is SGDLS and CDR2 YYNGEE. The CDR3 totals 17 residues. CDR3 sequence: CASSPFIQTSSADTQYF. In nucleotides, the CDR3 is TGTGCCAGCAGCCCCTTCATTCAGACTAGTTCCGCAGATACGCAGTATTTT.

The chain couples TRBV13 to TRBJ2-7; maybe TRBD1 (6 bases). Trimming left V 3 bases short and J 3 bases short, with 18 bases between. CDR1 is PRHDT and CDR2 is FYEKMQ in the germline V gene (reference sequence). CDR3 length equals 16 residues. CDR3 amino acids: CASSLGLQTGVYEQYF. CDR3 DNA sequence: TGTGCCAGCAGCTTGGGATTACAGACAGGAGTCTACGAGCAGTACTTC. Complete variable domain (other parts from reference TRBV13 and TRBJ2-7): AAGVIQSPRHLIKEKRETATLKCYPIPRHDTVYWYQQGPGQDPQFLISFYEKMQSDKGSIPDRFSAQQFSDYHSELNMSSLELGDSALYFCASSLGLQTGVYEQYFGPGTRLTVT.

The count of this clone is one. The gene calls are TRBV9 and TRBJ1-2, with a weak D call TRBD1 (5 bases). The germline V gene encodes CDR1 SGDLS and CDR2 YYNGEE. The CDR3 covers 13 residues. Trimming cost V 1 base and J 3 bases, with 7 bases left between them. CDR3 sequence reads: CASSVQGYYGYTF. In DNA, the CDR3 is TGTGCCAGCAGCGTACAGGGTTACTATGGCTACACCTTC.

The rearrangement uses TRBV5-6 and TRBJ2-7; a weak D match, TRBD2 (6 bases). The CDR3 totals 14 residues. Germline CDR1 and CDR2: SGHDT and YYEEEE. The ends were cut back, 1 base at V and 2 bases at J, with 10 bases in the middle. The CDR3 loop is CASSLFTGAYEQYF. The CDR3 region has the DNA TGTGCCAGCAGCTTGTTTACGGGAGCCTACGAGCAGTACTTC.

The chain uses TRBV5-8 and TRBJ2-3; the D gene is possibly TRBD1 (5 bases). Germline CDR1 is SGHTS and CDR2 is YDEGEE. V dropped 1 base and J dropped 6 bases, with 15 bases sitting between them. The CDR3 consists of 15 residues. The chain's CDR3 is CASSLIYSRVDTQYF. The CDR3 DNA sequence: TGTGCCAGCAGCTTGATATATTCCAGGGTGGATACGCAGTATTTT.

The table lists this clone with a count of one. Here the CDR3 DNA reads TGTGCCAGCAGCACCGCCCGGACTAGAAGCACAGATACGCAGTATTTT. It codes for CASSTARTRSTDTQYF. This chain joins TRBV7-2 and TRBJ2-3; 7 bases agree with TRBD2. V trimming: 5 bases; J trimming: 0 bases; junction bases outside the gene matches: 8. Per the germline V gene, CDR1 is SGHTA and CDR2 is FQGNSA. This CDR3 comprises 16 residues. Together with reference TRBV7-2 and TRBJ2-3, the CDR3 gives the full variable domain: GAGVSQSPSNKVTEKGKDVELRCDPISGHTALYWYRQSLGQGLEFLIYFQGNSAPDKSGLPSDRFSAERTGGSVSTLTIQRTQQEDSAVYLCASSTARTRSTDTQYFGPGTRLTVL.

This clone was picked up a small number of times. The chain uses TRBV19 and TRBJ1-5; D gene unclear. Germline V CDR1 and CDR2: LNHDA, SQIVND (reference sequence). V lost 5 bases and J 4 bases, leaving 12 bases between the germline ends. The CDR3 consists of 14 residues. The CDR3 is CASSVTAINQPQHF. CDR3 in DNA: TGTGCCAGTAGTGTTACAGCAATTAATCAGCCCCAGCATTTT.

This clone showed up just a few times. This chain connects TRBV5-8 to TRBJ1-3; a weak D match, TRBD1 (5 bases). CDR1 is SGHTS, CDR2 YDEGEE, per germline. Trimming shortened V by 4 bases and J by 5 bases, and 16 bases separated the two germline ends. The CDR3 is 15 residues long. The CDR3 sequence: CASSVGLRMRNTIYF. DNA of the CDR3: TGTGCCAGCAGCGTGGGACTCCGAATGAGAAACACCATATATTTT.

CDR3 coding DNA: TGTGCCAGCAGCTCCCGCGGTAGCGGGGGGCCCGCCACCGGGGAGCTGTTTTTT. Translated, it gives CASSSRGSGGPATGELFF. The chain is built from TRBV7-3 and TRBJ2-2; 10 bases line up with TRBD2. J gave up 4 bases and V 4 bases, and 12 bases lay outside the gene matches. The CDR3 is made up of 18 amino acids. CDR1 and CDR2 (germline): SGHTA, FQGTGA.

V gene TRBV7-3 combines with J gene TRBJ2-5; D might be TRBD1 (5 bases). CDR3 length equals 15 residues. Trimming removed 6 bases at V and 5 bases at J, with 19 bases between. Germline V lookup: CDR1 SGHTA, CDR2 FQGTGA. The DNA of the CDR3 is TGTGCCAGCAGTTCTACCAGGGCAGCTACCGAGACCCAGTACTTC. Translation gives CASSSTRAATETQYF. The full variable domain, rest sourced from reference TRBV7-3 and TRBJ2-5, is GAGVSQTPSNKVTEKGKYVELRCDPISGHTALYWYRQSLGQGPEFLIYFQGTGAADDSGLPNDRFFAVRPEGSVSTLKIQRTERGDSAVYLCASSSTRAATETQYFGPGTRLLVL.

The chain recombines TRBV2 with TRBJ2-5; D not resolved. This CDR3 is built from 15 residues. The germline gives CDR1 SNHLY, CDR2 FYNNEI. The ends were cut back, 2 bases at V and 6 bases at J, with 16 bases in the middle. In DNA, the CDR3 is TGTGCCAGCAGTGAACGAGCGAGACGGTCAAAGACCCAGTACTTC. It codes for CASSERARRSKTQYF.

This chain joins TRBV9 and TRBJ2-2; D is perhaps TRBD2 (5 bases). In germline, CDR1 is SGDLS, CDR2 YYNGEE. There are 16 residues in the CDR3. Deletions cut 3 bases from V and 7 bases from J, with 19 bases between. For the CDR3, the DNA is TGTGCCAGCAGCGCCAGCGGCGTGGTGGGCAACGGGGAGCTGTTTTTT. Translated: CASSASGVVGNGELFF.

Of note for this clone: Other DNA sequences in this specimen translate into the identical CDR3. The gene calls are TRBV5-4 and TRBJ1-4, with 8 positions matching TRBD1. There are 16 residues in the CDR3. CDR1 is SGHNT, CDR2 YYREEE, per germline (reference sequence). After removal of 4 bases from V and 3 bases from J, the junction contained 8 bases not matched to a gene. In nucleotides, the CDR3 is TGTGCCAGCAGCCGGAATGACAGGGGAGCTAATGAAAAACTGTTTTTT. Translated, it gives CASSRNDRGANEKLFF.

The chain combines TRBV6-5 with TRBJ2-7, with D perhaps matching TRBD2 (5 bases). The CDR3 is made up of 12 amino acids. V was shortened by 6 bases and J by 2 bases, with 8 bases between the two germline ends. Germline V CDR1 and CDR2: MNHEY, SVGAGI. CDR3 region: CASSGEAYEQYF. The CDR3 DNA reads as TGTGCCAGCAGCGGGGAAGCCTACGAGCAGTACTTC.

The V and J genes are TRBV14 and TRBJ2-5, with D tentatively TRBD2 (6 bases). The CDR3 totals 15 residues. The V end lost 4 bases, the J end lost 1 base, and 13 bases lay between the germline ends. The germline V gene has CDR1 SGHDN and CDR2 FVKESK. The CDR3: CASSLFGGTQETQYF. CDR3 nucleotides: TGTGCCAGCAGCCTGTTCGGCGGGACCCAAGAGACCCAGTACTTC.